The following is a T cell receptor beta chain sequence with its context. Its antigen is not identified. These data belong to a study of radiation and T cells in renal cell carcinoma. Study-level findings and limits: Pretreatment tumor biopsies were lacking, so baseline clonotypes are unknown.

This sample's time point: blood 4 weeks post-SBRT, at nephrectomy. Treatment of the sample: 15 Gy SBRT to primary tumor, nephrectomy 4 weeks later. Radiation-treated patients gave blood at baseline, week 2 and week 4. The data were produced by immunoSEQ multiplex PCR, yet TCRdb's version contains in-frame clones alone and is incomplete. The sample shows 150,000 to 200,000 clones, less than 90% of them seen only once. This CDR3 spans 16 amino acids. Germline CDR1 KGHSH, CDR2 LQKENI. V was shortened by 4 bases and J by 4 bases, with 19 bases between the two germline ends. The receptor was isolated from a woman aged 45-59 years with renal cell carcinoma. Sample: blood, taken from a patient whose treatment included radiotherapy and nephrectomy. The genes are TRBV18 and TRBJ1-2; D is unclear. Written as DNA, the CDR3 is TGTGCCAGCTCACTCTTCAATCAGGCCGCGGCCTATGGCTACACCTTC. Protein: CASSLFNQAAAYGYTF.